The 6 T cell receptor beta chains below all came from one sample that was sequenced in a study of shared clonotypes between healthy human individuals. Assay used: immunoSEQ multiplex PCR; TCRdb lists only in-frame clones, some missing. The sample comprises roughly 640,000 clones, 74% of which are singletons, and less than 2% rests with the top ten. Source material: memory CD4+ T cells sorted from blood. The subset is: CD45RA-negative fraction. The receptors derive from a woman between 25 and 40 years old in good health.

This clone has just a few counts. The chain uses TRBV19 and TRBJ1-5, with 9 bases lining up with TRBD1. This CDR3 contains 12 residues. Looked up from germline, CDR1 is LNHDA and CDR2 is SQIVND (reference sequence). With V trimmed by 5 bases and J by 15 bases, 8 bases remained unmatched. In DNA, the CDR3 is TGTGCCAGTAGTCCGCAACAGGGGGCCCCGCATTTT. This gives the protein CASSPQQGAPHF.

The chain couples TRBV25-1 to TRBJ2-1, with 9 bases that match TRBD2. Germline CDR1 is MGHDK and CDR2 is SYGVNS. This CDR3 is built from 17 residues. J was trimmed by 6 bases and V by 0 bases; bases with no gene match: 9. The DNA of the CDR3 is TGTGCCAGCAGTGAATACAAAGGGCTAGCGGGGTCCAATGAGCAGTTCTTC. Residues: CASSEYKGLAGSNEQFF. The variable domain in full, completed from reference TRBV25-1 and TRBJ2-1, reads EADIYQTPRYLVIGTGKKITLECSQTMGHDKMYWYQQDPGMELHLIHYSYGVNSTEKGDLSSESTVSRIRTEHFPLTLESARPSHTSQYLCASSEYKGLAGSNEQFFGPGTRLTVL.

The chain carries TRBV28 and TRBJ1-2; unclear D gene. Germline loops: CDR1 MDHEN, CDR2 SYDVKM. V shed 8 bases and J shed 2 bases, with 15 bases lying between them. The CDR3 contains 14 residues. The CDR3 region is CASGRMIANYGYTF. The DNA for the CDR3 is TGTGCCAGCGGAAGGATGATCGCAAACTATGGCTACACCTTC.

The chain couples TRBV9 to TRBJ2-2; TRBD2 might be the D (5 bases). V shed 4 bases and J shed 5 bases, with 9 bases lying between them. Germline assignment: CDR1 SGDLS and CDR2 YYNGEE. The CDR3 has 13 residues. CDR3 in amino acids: CASSRGLTGELFF. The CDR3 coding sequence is TGTGCCAGCAGCCGGGGTCTGACCGGGGAGCTGTTTTTT.

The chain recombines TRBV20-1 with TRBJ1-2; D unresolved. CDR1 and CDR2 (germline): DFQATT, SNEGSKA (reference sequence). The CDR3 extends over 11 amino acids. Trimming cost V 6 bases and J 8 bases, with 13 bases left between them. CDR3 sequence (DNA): TGCAGTGCCATCCGAAACGCGGGCTACACCTTC. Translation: CSAIRNAGYTF.

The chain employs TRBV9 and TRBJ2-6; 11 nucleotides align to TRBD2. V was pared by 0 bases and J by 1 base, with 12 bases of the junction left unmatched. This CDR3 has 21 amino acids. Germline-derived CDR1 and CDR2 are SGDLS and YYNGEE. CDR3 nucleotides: TGTGCCAGCAGCGTAGACCGGACTAGCGGGTCCTCGGGGTCTGGGGCCAACGTCCTGACTTTC. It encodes CASSVDRTSGSSGSGANVLTF.